This T cell receptor (beta chain) was identified in a study of cytomegalovirus exposure and HLA in healthy donors. The germline V gene encodes CDR1 MNHEY and CDR2 SVGAGI. The CDR3 totals 13 residues. V was shortened by 5 bases and J by 11 bases, with 16 bases between the two germline ends. Primers for the PCR totalled 60 Vbeta and 13 Jbeta. The protocol was immunoSEQ multiplex PCR, while the TCRdb copy is restricted to in-frame clones and leaves out a portion. This sample has tens of thousands of clones, with approximately 84% found just once. The receptor's source is a girl aged 2-10 years in good health and CMV-seropositive. The gene calls are TRBV6-5 and TRBJ1-5; D not resolved. What was sequenced was PBMCs. The CDR3 sequence: CASSEASQITQHF. For the CDR3, the DNA is TGTGCCAGCAGTGAAGCGTCCCAGATCACCCAGCATTTT.